Listed here are 23 T cell receptor beta chains from one sample, sequenced in a study of T cells after yellow fever vaccination. TCRdb fed the 5' RACE reads into MiXCR, producing one record per CDR3 protein. Here the sample spans around 120,000 distinct CDR3 sequences, 13% to 15% being singletons. This material consisted of CD8+ T cells sorted from PBMCs, taken 5 days after the yellow fever booster vaccination. Source of these receptors: a man aged 18 to 29 who received the YFV17D yellow fever vaccine.

The sample holds a few counts of this clonotype. The chain has TRBV15 and TRBJ1-5; a weak D match, TRBD1 (5 bases). V lost 4 bases and J lost 9, with 19 bases in between. Looked up from germline, CDR1 is LNHNV and CDR2 is YYDKDF (reference sequence). CDR3 length: 15 residues. The CDR3 DNA follows: TGTGCCACCAGCACCATACAGGCCGTAAGGCGGCCCCAGCATTTT. The encoded protein is CATSTIQAVRRPQHF.

A remark on this clonotype: Compared with germline, one end of the junction differs, possibly owing to a read error. The chain links TRBV7-7 to TRBJ2-3; D unresolved. Per the germline V gene, CDR1 is SSHAT and CDR2 is FNYEAQ (reference sequence). The CDR3 consists of 16 residues. The CDR3 sequence: CASSPTTAGRADTQYF. As DNA, the CDR3 is TGTGCTAGCAGCCCTACCACAGCCGGCCGGGCAGATACGCAGTATTTT.

The chain combines TRBV29-1 with TRBJ1-1, with TRBD1 matching 8 bases. The CDR3 extends over 14 amino acids. Germline V gene lookup returns CDR1 SQVTM and CDR2 ANQGSEA. V was pared by 7 bases and J by 8 bases, with 15 bases of the junction left unmatched. This chain's CDR3 is CSAFTGGVREEAFF. The CDR3 DNA is TGCAGCGCCTTTACAGGGGGAGTCAGGGAAGAAGCTTTCTTT.

The sample holds a few counts of this clonotype. This rearrangement joins TRBV23-1 to TRBJ1-5, with D possibly matching TRBD1 (5 bases). TRBV23-1 is classed as an ORF, of uncertain function. V lost 6 bases and J 2 bases, leaving 17 bases between the germline ends. This CDR3 comprises 16 residues. CDR3: CASSRWGEAGNQPQHF. CDR3 DNA: TGCGCCAGCAGCCGTTGGGGGGAAGCTGGCAATCAGCCCCAGCATTTT.

The chain couples TRBV5-4 to TRBJ2-1, with D uncertain. Trimming shortened V by 1 base and J by 0 bases, and 11 bases separated the two germline ends. This CDR3 has 16 residues. Germline CDR1 and CDR2: SGHNT and YYREEE (reference sequence). CDR3 sequence: CASSLIEFSSYNEQFF. The DNA of the CDR3 is TGTGCCAGCAGCTTGATTGAGTTTAGCTCCTACAATGAGCAGTTCTTC.

This clonotype was seen more than once but under ten times. This chain uses TRBV19 with TRBJ1-1, with 9 positions matching TRBD1. CDR3 length: 15 amino acids. Unmatched junction bases numbered 12, after V lost 11 bases and J lost 2 bases. In germline, CDR1 is LNHDA, CDR2 SQIVND (reference sequence). The CDR3, as DNA: TGTGCCCGAAGGGACAGGGAGGGAGAAAACACTGAAGCTTTCTTT. It codes for CARRDREGENTEAFF. The whole variable domain, filled in from reference TRBV19 and TRBJ1-1, reads DGGITQSPKYLFRKEGQNVTLSCEQNLNHDAMYWYRQDPGQGLRLIYYSQIVNDFQKGDIAEGYSVSREKKESFPLTVTSAQKNPTAFYLCARRDREGENTEAFFGQGTRLTVV.

The gene calls are TRBV4-1 and TRBJ2-5; TRBD1 might be the D (5 bases). From germline, CDR1 is MGHRA and CDR2 YSYEKL. The CDR3 runs 14 residues. V lost 0 bases, J lost 9 bases, and 14 bases lay in between. The CDR3: CASSQELQGLAQYF. The CDR3 coding sequence is TGCGCCAGCAGCCAAGAATTGCAGGGCTTGGCCCAGTACTTC.

The V and J genes are TRBV12-3 or TRBV12-4 and TRBJ2-7; D not resolved. Between the trimmed V and J ends, which lost 5 bases and 5 bases, there was a span of 10 bases. This CDR3 has 12 residues. This CDR3 reads CASSPRWDEQYF. CDR3 nucleotides: TGTGCCAGCAGTCCCCGATGGGACGAGCAGTACTTC.

This clonotype was seen only a few times. The rearrangement links TRBV5-4 to TRBJ1-1; no reliable D call. V gave up 0 bases and J gave up 1 base, with 10 bases separating them. CDR1 is SGHNT, CDR2 YYREEE, per germline (reference sequence). The CDR3 covers 15 residues. As DNA, the CDR3 is TGTGCCAGCAGCTTGGTAGCAGATGAGAACACTGAAGCTTTCTTT. It specifies CASSLVADENTEAFF.

The J gene is TRBJ2-1, the V gene TRBV6-5; 11 bases fit TRBD2. The junction had 5 bases not matched to a gene; V was cut back by 1 base and J by 9 bases. The CDR3 has 15 amino acids. CDR1 is MNHEY, CDR2 SVGAGI, per germline. CDR3 DNA sequence: TGTGCCAGCAGTTACTTCACTAGCGGGGGCGCTGAGCAGTTCTTC. Translating gives CASSYFTSGGAEQFF.

This clonotype occurred a few times. This chain links TRBV5-4 with TRBJ2-3; D gene ambiguous. The CDR3 contains 18 residues. V was clipped by 0 bases and J by 0 bases, with 17 bases between them. Germline V gene lookup returns CDR1 SGHNT and CDR2 YYREEE (reference sequence). The CDR3 loop reads CASSLEPEDYLSTDTQYF. Written as DNA, the CDR3 is TGTGCCAGCAGCTTGGAGCCCGAGGATTACCTTAGCACAGATACGCAGTATTTT.

V is TRBV4-3 and J is TRBJ1-5, with a weak D call TRBD1 (5 bases). V was clipped by 1 base and J by 0 bases, with 16 bases between them. The CDR3 runs to 18 residues. The germline gives CDR1 LGHNA, CDR2 YSLEER. For the CDR3, the DNA is TGCGCCAGCAGCCAAGTCACAGGTGGGGATTATAGCAATCAGCCCCAGCATTTT. Its translation: CASSQVTGGDYSNQPQHF.

The table lists this clonotype with a few counts. V and J are TRBV12-3 or TRBV12-4 and TRBJ1-2, with TRBD1 as a possible D gene (5 bases). The V end was cut by 6 bases, the J end by 2 bases, with 13 bases between. The CDR3 spans 14 residues. In DNA, the CDR3 is TGTGCCAGCAGCATTCAGGGCACGAACTATGGCTACACCTTC. Translated: CASSIQGTNYGYTF.

Many counts were recorded for this clonotype. The genes are TRBV6-2 or TRBV6-3 and TRBJ1-4, with D tentatively TRBD1 (5 bases). CDR1 is MNHEY, CDR2 SVGEGT, per germline. The germline V and J ends were trimmed by 4 bases and 5 bases, with 11 bases remaining between them. The CDR3 has 14 residues. The CDR3 protein is CASSFGTENEKLFF. The DNA for the CDR3 is TGTGCCAGCAGTTTCGGGACGGAGAATGAAAAACTGTTTTTT.

In its sample, this clonotype was seen a few times. V and J are TRBV7-3 and TRBJ2-5, with a tentative D call TRBD2 (6 bases). CDR1 and CDR2 (germline): SGHTA, FQGTGA. Trimming pared 4 bases from V and 7 bases from J, leaving 13 bases between. CDR3 length: 13 residues. Here the CDR3 reads CASSSDGGGTQYF. CDR3 DNA sequence: TGTGCCAGCAGCTCAGACGGGGGAGGGACCCAGTACTTC.

This clonotype was counted between two and nine times. The chain combines TRBV4-2 with TRBJ1-6, with D perhaps TRBD1 (6 bases). The CDR3 runs 15 residues. Germline-derived CDR1 and CDR2 are LGHNA and YNFKEQ. V lost 0 bases and J 10 bases, leaving 13 bases between the germline ends. The CDR3 sequence is CASSQDIGGRSPLHF. In DNA, the CDR3 is TGTGCCAGCAGCCAAGATATCGGGGGCAGGTCACCCCTCCACTTT.

This chain joins TRBV29-1 and TRBJ2-3, with D uncertain. The CDR3 totals 12 residues. Trimming cost V 6 bases and J 6 bases, with 13 bases left between them. Germline CDR1 reads SQVTM; CDR2 reads ANQGSEA. CDR3 DNA: TGCAGCGTCACAGAAACTTACGATACGCAGTATTTT. Amino acid sequence: CSVTETYDTQYF.

This chain links TRBV7-9 with TRBJ2-5; 7 bases fit TRBD2. There are 15 residues in the CDR3. Germline values: CDR1 SEHNR, CDR2 FQNEAQ (reference sequence). The V gene end was trimmed by 5 bases and the J gene end by 2 bases; junction bases not matched to a gene: 8. In nucleotides, the CDR3 is TGTGCCAGCAGCCCGCCTAGCGGATCTCAAGAGACCCAGTACTTC. Translation gives CASSPPSGSQETQYF.

In this sample, this clonotype turned up a few times. The V call is TRBV7-9, the J call TRBJ2-1; 7 positions agree with TRBD1. The germline gives CDR1 SEHNR, CDR2 FQNEAQ (reference sequence). Unmatched junction bases numbered 8, after V lost 4 bases and J lost 8 bases. This CDR3 has 14 amino acids. CDR3 coding DNA: TGTGCCAGCAGCTCGACAGGGCCCCTCGATGAGCAGTTCTTC. Protein product: CASSSTGPLDEQFF.

The chain employs TRBV27 and TRBJ1-5; TRBD1 matches at 8 bases. Germline V gives CDR1 MNHEY, CDR2 SMNVEV (reference sequence). This CDR3 spans 14 amino acids. V was pared by 8 bases and J by 3 bases, with 6 bases of the junction left unmatched. CDR3 bases: TGTGCCAGCGCTTCACAGGGGGTCAATCAGCCCCAGCATTTT. It is translated as CASASQGVNQPQHF.

The chain is built from TRBV4-1 and TRBJ2-7; possibly TRBD2 for D (6 bases). Germline lookup yields CDR1 MGHRA and CDR2 YSYEKL. V gave up 1 base and J gave up 2 bases, with 12 bases separating them. CDR3 length equals 15 residues. DNA for the CDR3: TGCGCCAGCAGCCAAGTAGCGGACCCCACCTACGAGCAGTACTTC. Translated: CASSQVADPTYEQYF.

J is TRBJ1-2 and V is TRBV5-4; D might be TRBD1 (5 bases). From germline, CDR1 is SGHNT and CDR2 YYREEE (reference sequence). V dropped 2 bases and J dropped 2 bases, with 7 bases sitting between them. The CDR3 sequence is 13 residues long. CDR3 sequence (DNA): TGTGCCAGCAGCTTTGGGACCAACTATGGCTACACCTTC. It codes for CASSFGTNYGYTF.

V and J are TRBV4-1 and TRBJ2-1; D remains unclear. This CDR3 contains 15 residues. From germline, CDR1 is MGHRA and CDR2 YSYEKL. V was pared by 0 bases and J by 4 bases, with 10 bases between. The CDR3 protein is CASSQEDNGYNEQFF. The CDR3 DNA sequence: TGCGCCAGCAGCCAAGAAGATAACGGATACAATGAGCAGTTCTTC.